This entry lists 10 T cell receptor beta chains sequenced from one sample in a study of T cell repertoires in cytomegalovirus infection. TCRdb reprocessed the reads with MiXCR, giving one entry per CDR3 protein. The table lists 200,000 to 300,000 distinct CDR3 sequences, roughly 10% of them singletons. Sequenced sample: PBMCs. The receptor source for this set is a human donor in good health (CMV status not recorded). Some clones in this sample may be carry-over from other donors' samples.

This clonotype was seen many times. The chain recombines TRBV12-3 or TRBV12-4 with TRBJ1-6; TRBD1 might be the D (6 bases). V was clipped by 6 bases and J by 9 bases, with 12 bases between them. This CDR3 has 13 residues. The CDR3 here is CASRQGQGSPLHF. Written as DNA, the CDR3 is TGTGCCAGCAGACAGGGTCAGGGTTCACCCCTCCACTTT.

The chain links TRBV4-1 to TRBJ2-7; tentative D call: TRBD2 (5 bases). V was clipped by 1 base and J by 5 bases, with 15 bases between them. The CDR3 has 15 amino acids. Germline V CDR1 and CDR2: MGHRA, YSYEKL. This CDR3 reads CASSQGPGILDEQYF. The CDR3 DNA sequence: TGCGCCAGCAGCCAAGGGCCCGGGATTCTGGACGAGCAGTACTTC.

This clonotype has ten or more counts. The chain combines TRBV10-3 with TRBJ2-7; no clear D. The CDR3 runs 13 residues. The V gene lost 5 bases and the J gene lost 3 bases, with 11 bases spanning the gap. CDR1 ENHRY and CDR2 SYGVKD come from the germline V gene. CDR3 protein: CAISWSTDYEQYF. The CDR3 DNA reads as TGTGCCATCAGTTGGAGCACTGACTACGAGCAGTACTTC.

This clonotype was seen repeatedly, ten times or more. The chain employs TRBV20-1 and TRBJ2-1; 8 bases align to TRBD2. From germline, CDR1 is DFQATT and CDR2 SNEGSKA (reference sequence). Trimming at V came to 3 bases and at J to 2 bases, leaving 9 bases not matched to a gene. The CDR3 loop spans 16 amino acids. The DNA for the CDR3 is TGCAGTGCTAGTCTCGTGGCGGGGGGAACCTACAATGAGCAGTTCTTC. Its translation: CSASLVAGGTYNEQFF.

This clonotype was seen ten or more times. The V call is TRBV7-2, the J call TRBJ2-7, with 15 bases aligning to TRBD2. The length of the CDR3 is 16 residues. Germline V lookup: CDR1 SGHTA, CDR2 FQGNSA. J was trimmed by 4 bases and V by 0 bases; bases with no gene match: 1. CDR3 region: CASSLAGTSGGYEQYF. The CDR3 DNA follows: TGTGCCAGCAGCTTAGCGGGGACTAGCGGGGGGTACGAGCAGTACTTC.

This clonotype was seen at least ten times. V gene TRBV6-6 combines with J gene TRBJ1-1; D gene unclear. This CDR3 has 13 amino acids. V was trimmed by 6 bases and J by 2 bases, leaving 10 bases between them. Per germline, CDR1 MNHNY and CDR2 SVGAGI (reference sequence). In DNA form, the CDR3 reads TGTGCCAGCAGGGCTCAACGCAACACTGAAGCTTTCTTT. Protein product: CASRAQRNTEAFF.

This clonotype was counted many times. The chain's CDR3 is CASSLMGASSYNEQFF. Written as DNA, the CDR3 is TGTGCCAGCAGCTTGATGGGGGCGAGCTCCTACAATGAGCAGTTCTTC. The chain couples TRBV7-2 to TRBJ2-1, with TRBD1 as a possible D gene (6 bases). The CDR3 consists of 16 residues. CDR1 and CDR2 (germline): SGHTA, FQGNSA. The V and J ends lost 3 bases and 0 bases respectively, with 12 bases between them.

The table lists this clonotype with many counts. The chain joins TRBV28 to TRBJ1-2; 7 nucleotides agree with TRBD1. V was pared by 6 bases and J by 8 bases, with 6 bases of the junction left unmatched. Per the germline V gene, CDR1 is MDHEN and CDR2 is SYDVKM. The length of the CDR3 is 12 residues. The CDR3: CASSLGGLGYTF. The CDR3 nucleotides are TGTGCCAGCAGCTTAGGGGGCCTCGGCTACACCTTC.

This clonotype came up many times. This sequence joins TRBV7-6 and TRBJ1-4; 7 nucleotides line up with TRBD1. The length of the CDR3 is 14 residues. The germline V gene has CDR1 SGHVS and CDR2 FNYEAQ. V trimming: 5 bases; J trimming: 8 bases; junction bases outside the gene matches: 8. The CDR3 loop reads CASSKTGMKEKLFF. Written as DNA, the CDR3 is TGTGCCAGCAGCAAGACAGGGATGAAAGAAAAACTGTTTTTT.

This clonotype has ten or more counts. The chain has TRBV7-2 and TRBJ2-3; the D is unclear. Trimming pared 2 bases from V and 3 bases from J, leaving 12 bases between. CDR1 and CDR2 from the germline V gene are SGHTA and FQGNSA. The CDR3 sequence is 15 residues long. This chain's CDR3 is CASSLTFPRTDTQYF. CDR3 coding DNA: TGTGCCAGCAGCTTAACGTTCCCCCGGACAGATACGCAGTATTTT.